This TCR beta chain was identified in a study of cytomegalovirus exposure and HLA in healthy donors. Germline CDR1 SGHNT, CDR2 YYREEE (reference sequence). V was pared by 3 bases and J by 4 bases, with 11 bases between. The CDR3 length is 13 residues. Both 60 Vbeta primers and 13 Jbeta primers went into the PCR. Profiled with immunoSEQ multiplex PCR; TCRdb holds only in-frame clones, not every one. This table holds 130,000 to 150,000 clones, around 74% found once. The clonotype originates from a man younger than 35 in good health and CMV-seropositive. Material for sequencing was PBMCs. This chain joins TRBV5-4 and TRBJ2-7, with a weak D call TRBD1 (6 bases). The CDR3 loop is CASSSGDSYEQYF. The CDR3 DNA reads as TGTGCCAGCAGCTCAGGGGATTCTTACGAGCAGTACTTC.